This TCR beta chain originates from a study of T cells in Graves' hyperthyroidism and ophthalmopathy. This clonotype was recorded many times. Per the germline V gene, CDR1 is SGDLS and CDR2 is YYNGEE. The CDR3 sequence is 15 residues long. Trimming at V came to 4 bases and at J to 10 bases, leaving 9 bases not matched to a gene. Amplified TCR beta CDR3 regions derived from RNA transcripts. HTBI primers were used for first-round RT-PCR of the TCR CDR3. TCRdb ran MiXCR on the multiplex PCR reads and lists one entry per CDR3 protein. The sample has hundreds of thousands of distinct CDR3 sequences, approximately 20% seen once.

The chain joins TRBV9 to TRBJ2-1, with 12 bases lining up with TRBD2. The sequence was collected from a man aged 35 to 55 with Graves' ophthalmopathy. The specimen was blood. The CDR3, as DNA: TGTGCCAGCAGCACCCGACTAGCGGGAGCAGTCGAGCAGTTCTTC. Translated: CASSTRLAGAVEQFF.